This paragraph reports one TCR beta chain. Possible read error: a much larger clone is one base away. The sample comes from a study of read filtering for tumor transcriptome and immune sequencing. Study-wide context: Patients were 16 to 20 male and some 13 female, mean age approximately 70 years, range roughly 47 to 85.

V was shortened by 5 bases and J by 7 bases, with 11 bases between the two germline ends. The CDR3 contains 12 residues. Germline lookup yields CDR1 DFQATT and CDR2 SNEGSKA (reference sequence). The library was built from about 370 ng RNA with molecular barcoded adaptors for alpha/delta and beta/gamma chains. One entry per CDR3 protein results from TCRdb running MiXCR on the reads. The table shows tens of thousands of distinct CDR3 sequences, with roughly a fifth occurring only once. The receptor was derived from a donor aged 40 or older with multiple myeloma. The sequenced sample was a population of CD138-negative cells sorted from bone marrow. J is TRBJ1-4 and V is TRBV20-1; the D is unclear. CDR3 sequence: CSAHLIGEKLFF. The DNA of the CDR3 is TGCAGTGCTCATCTAATTGGTGAAAAACTGTTTTTT.